Below, 22 T cell receptor beta chains from the same sample are listed, as sequenced in a study of shared clonotypes between healthy human individuals. Measured with immunoSEQ multiplex PCR; TCRdb has only the in-frame clones, and not every one. The table has about 2 million clones, about 95% seen once. Material: naive CD4+ T cells sorted from blood. The subset: CD45RA+ positively selected. The receptors were gathered from a man younger than 30 in good health.

The V and J genes are TRBV27 and TRBJ2-6; tentatively, D is TRBD2 (6 bases). V was clipped by 4 bases and J by 0 bases, with 19 bases between them. The CDR3 runs 19 residues. Per germline, CDR1 MNHEY and CDR2 SMNVEV (reference sequence). DNA for the CDR3: TGTGCCAGCAGTTCTCCGAGGGAGCGGGTCATCTCTGGGGCCAACGTCCTGACTTTC. Its protein product is CASSSPRERVISGANVLTF.

The J gene is TRBJ2-6, the V gene TRBV4-3; no clear D gene. Germline V gives CDR1 LGHNA, CDR2 YSLEER. Trimming took 4 bases from V and 3 from J, leaving 19 bases between them. This CDR3 is 18 amino acids long. CDR3 sequence (DNA): TGCGCCAGCAGCCGCCAAGATCCGATGGGGTTTGGGGCCAACGTCCTGACTTTC. This encodes CASSRQDPMGFGANVLTF.

The V and J genes are TRBV5-1 and TRBJ2-2; 7 bases align to TRBD2. This CDR3 is 14 amino acids long. V lost 4 bases, J lost 6 bases, and 6 bases stayed unmatched. Germline V CDR1 and CDR2: SGHRS, YFSETQ. CDR3 nucleotides: TGCGCCAGCAGCGCGGGAGTGCAGCCCGGGGAGCTGTTTTTT. It yields the protein CASSAGVQPGELFF.

A word on this clone: Other DNA sequences of this sample code for an identical CDR3. The chain joins TRBV7-2 to TRBJ2-5, with D possibly matching TRBD2 (5 bases). Germline V lookup: CDR1 SGHTA, CDR2 FQGNSA. V was trimmed by 0 bases and J by 1 base, leaving 6 bases between them. CDR3 size: 14 residues. CDR3 amino acids: CASSLAAGQETQYF. As DNA, the CDR3 is TGTGCCAGCAGCTTAGCGGCGGGCCAAGAGACCCAGTACTTC. Filled out from reference TRBV7-2 and TRBJ2-5, the complete variable domain reads GAGVSQSPSNKVTEKGKDVELRCDPISGHTALYWYRQSLGQGLEFLIYFQGNSAPDKSGLPSDRFSAERTGGSVSTLTIQRTQQEDSAVYLCASSLAAGQETQYFGPGTRLLVL.

In its sample, this clone was seen a few times. This chain connects TRBV19 to TRBJ2-5; D remains ambiguous. V lost 5 bases, J lost 2 bases, and 12 bases lay in between. The CDR3 runs 14 residues. The germline V gene encodes CDR1 LNHDA and CDR2 SQIVND (reference sequence). In DNA, the CDR3 is TGTGCCAGTAGTTCGGGCAGGAGTCAAGAGACCCAGTACTTC. Its translation: CASSSGRSQETQYF.

The chain uses TRBV5-1 and TRBJ2-5; D perhaps matches TRBD2 (6 bases). Looked up from germline, CDR1 is SGHRS and CDR2 is YFSETQ. Trimming left V 6 bases short and J 1 base short, with 22 bases between. This CDR3 is 17 amino acids long. This chain's CDR3 is CASTPRGLGVGQETQYF. The CDR3 nucleotides are TGCGCCAGCACCCCCCGGGGGTTGGGAGTGGGCCAAGAGACCCAGTACTTC.

This sequence joins TRBV4-3 and TRBJ1-5, with 8 bases identical to TRBD1. Germline CDR1 and CDR2: LGHNA and YSLEER. Losses at the gene ends were 4 bases for V and 6 bases for J; bases not matched to a gene: 11. This CDR3 is built from 16 residues. Here the CDR3 reads CASSPNYQGAGQPQHF. The DNA of the CDR3 is TGCGCCAGCAGCCCAAATTACCAGGGGGCAGGTCAGCCCCAGCATTTT.

The chain has TRBV5-6 and TRBJ2-7, with TRBD2 matching 8 bases. Looked up from germline, CDR1 is SGHDT and CDR2 is YYEEEE. V lost 4 bases and J lost 2; bases outside the gene matches: 11. CDR3 length: 16 residues. In DNA, the CDR3 is TGTGCCAGCAGCCCAGTCGGGGGGGGGAAACCCTACGAGCAGTACTTC. Protein sequence: CASSPVGGGKPYEQYF.

CDR3 bases: TGTGCCAGCAGTGGGGGACGGGTTTCACCCCTCCACTTT. Translating it yields CASSGGRVSPLHF. V gene TRBV2 combines with J gene TRBJ1-6, with TRBD1 as a possible D gene (5 bases). V was clipped by 4 bases and J by 9 bases, with 10 bases between them. Germline V gene data show CDR1 as SNHLY and CDR2 as FYNNEI. The CDR3 loop spans 13 amino acids.

Note on this clone: Germline is not matched at one junction end, which may reflect a read error. This sequence joins TRBV28 and TRBJ2-1; the D gene could be TRBD1 or TRBD2 (6 bases each). The CDR3 has 15 residues. Germline CDR1 and CDR2: MDHEN and SYDVKM. The CDR3 loop is CTSSLGGRDYNEQFF. CDR3 nucleotide sequence: TGTACCAGCAGTTTAGGGGGGCGGGATTACAATGAGCAGTTCTTC.

J is TRBJ1-5 and V is TRBV6-6; no reliable D call. The CDR3 spans 13 residues. Germline V lookup: CDR1 MNHNY, CDR2 SVGAGI (reference sequence). The V end lost 7 bases, the J end lost 4 bases, and 11 bases lay between the germline ends. The CDR3 coding sequence is TGTGCCAGCACCCGTACCGGTAATCAGCCCCAGCATTTT. As protein: CASTRTGNQPQHF.

This clone has just one count. The chain links TRBV9 to TRBJ2-7, with D hard to call. Germline-derived CDR1 and CDR2 are SGDLS and YYNGEE. This CDR3 is built from 11 residues. V shed 6 bases and J shed 1 base, with 5 bases lying between them. Here the CDR3 reads CASKRSYEQYF. The CDR3 region has the DNA TGTGCCAGCAAGAGATCCTACGAGCAGTACTTC.

This chain links TRBV19 with TRBJ1-2; D is unresolved. Trimming stripped 1 base from V and 3 bases from J, with 12 bases between. The CDR3 has 15 amino acids. The germline CDR1 and CDR2 sequences are LNHDA and SQIVND (reference sequence). The CDR3 loop is CASSIAHTEYYGYTF. In DNA form, the CDR3 reads TGTGCCAGTAGTATAGCACACACCGAGTACTATGGCTACACCTTC.

The table lists this clone with a few counts. The same CDR3 can be traced to other DNA sequences in this sample. The chain uses TRBV5-1 and TRBJ2-3; perhaps TRBD1 as D (5 bases). Trimming shortened V by 2 bases and J by 2 bases, and 6 bases separated the two germline ends. CDR3 length: 13 amino acids. The germline V gene has CDR1 SGHRS and CDR2 YFSETQ. The CDR3: CASSLQVTDTQYF. CDR3 sequence (DNA): TGCGCCAGCAGCTTACAGGTCACAGATACGCAGTATTTT.

This clone has only one observation. This rearrangement joins TRBV10-3 to TRBJ1-2; tentative D call: TRBD1 (5 bases). V dropped 6 bases and J dropped 0 bases, with 8 bases sitting between them. CDR1 and CDR2 (germline): ENHRY, SYGVKD. CDR3 length equals 13 residues. The CDR3 is CAISAGSNYGYTF. The CDR3 DNA follows: TGTGCCATCAGCGCAGGGTCTAACTATGGCTACACCTTC.

The J gene is TRBJ2-3, the V gene TRBV6-5; a possible D gene is TRBD2 (6 bases). V was clipped by 5 bases and J by 3 bases, with 12 bases between them. Germline V gene sequence: CDR1 MNHEY, CDR2 SVGAGI. This CDR3 is built from 14 residues. The DNA of the CDR3 is TGTGCCAGCAGTCCCTACCGGGGGACAGATACGCAGTATTTT. Encoded protein: CASSPYRGTDTQYF.

This chain connects TRBV7-9 to TRBJ1-1, with a tentative D call TRBD1 (6 bases). Trimming removed 1 base at V and 4 bases at J, with 13 bases between. Germline CDR1 reads SEHNR; CDR2 reads FQNEAQ (reference sequence). The CDR3 is 15 residues long. The CDR3 is CASSLDRDGATEAFF. DNA for the CDR3: TGTGCCAGCAGCTTAGACAGGGACGGGGCCACTGAAGCTTTCTTT.

Worth noting for this clone: The sample holds other DNA sequences that translate to the same CDR3. J is TRBJ2-7 and V is TRBV7-2; a possible D gene is TRBD2 (5 bases). The CDR3 consists of 14 residues. The V and J ends lost 1 base and 2 bases respectively, with 9 bases between them. Germline V CDR1 and CDR2: SGHTA, FQGNSA. In DNA, the CDR3 is TGTGCCAGCAGCTTAGTCCCCGGGGCCTACGAGCAGTACTTC. It yields the protein CASSLVPGAYEQYF.

As concerns this clone: The same CDR3 arises from other DNA sequences in this sample as well. This rearrangement joins TRBV4-3 to TRBJ1-3; D remains ambiguous. V lost 1 base and J 0 bases, leaving 7 bases between the germline ends. The CDR3 is 15 residues long. Germline V CDR1 and CDR2: LGHNA, YSLEER. The CDR3 sequence: CASSQGGNSGNTIYF. For the CDR3, the DNA is TGCGCCAGCAGCCAAGGCGGTAACTCTGGAAACACCATATATTTT.

The chain uses TRBV6-5 and TRBJ2-3, with 9 bases fitting TRBD1. The ends lost 6 bases at V and 1 base at J; junction bases unmatched: 2. This CDR3 is built from 14 residues. CDR1 MNHEY and CDR2 SVGAGI come from the germline V gene. The CDR3 sequence: CASRWTGGTDTQYF. In DNA form, the CDR3 reads TGTGCCAGCAGATGGACAGGGGGCACAGATACGCAGTATTTT.

As to this clone: The sample carries other DNA sequences with the same CDR3. The chain has TRBV2 and TRBJ2-1; 10 bases line up with TRBD1. The CDR3 is 15 amino acids. In germline, CDR1 is SNHLY, CDR2 FYNNEI. J gave up 1 base and V 6 bases, and 3 bases lay outside the gene matches. The CDR3 reads CASRADRGSYNEQFF. Here the CDR3 DNA reads TGTGCCAGCAGGGCGGACAGGGGGTCCTACAATGAGCAGTTCTTC.

The V and J genes are TRBV19 and TRBJ1-5; no firm D call. This CDR3 region has 13 residues. Trimming removed 5 bases from V and 6 bases from J, with 11 bases in between. Germline assignment: CDR1 LNHDA and CDR2 SQIVND (reference sequence). The CDR3 DNA is TGTGCCAGTAGTGAGGGTGGAAGTCAGCCCCAGCATTTT. This gives the protein CASSEGGSQPQHF. Variable domain in full (rest from reference TRBV19 and TRBJ1-5): DGGITQSPKYLFRKEGQNVTLSCEQNLNHDAMYWYRQDPGQGLRLIYYSQIVNDFQKGDIAEGYSVSREKKESFPLTVTSAQKNPTAFYLCASSEGGSQPQHFGDGTRLSIL.